Included here is one T cell receptor beta chain sequence, with context. The repertoire was sequenced with immunoSEQ multiplex PCR; TCRdb's copy has only in-frame clones and lacks some. The sample lists 89,000 or so clones; about nine tenths were seen once. The J segment lost 2 bases and the V segment lost 3 bases, leaving 4 bases of the junction unmatched. The CDR3 loop spans 15 amino acids. CDR1 and CDR2 (germline): MNHEY, SMNVEV (reference sequence). These data are taken from a study of T cell changes during pregnancy in multiple sclerosis. The sequence was collected from a female donor in good health, serving as a control in a pregnancy study. Some clones in this sample may be carry-over from other donors' samples. V is TRBV27 and J is TRBJ2-3; 8 nucleotides agree with TRBD1. The sequenced sample was PBMCs, obtained in the first trimester of pregnancy. The CDR3: CASSLTGAHTDTQYF. For the CDR3, the DNA is TGTGCCAGCAGTTTGACAGGGGCTCACACAGATACGCAGTATTTT.